This passage covers 17 T cell receptor beta chains from one sample sequenced in a study of read filtering for tumor transcriptome and immune sequencing (TCRdb year 2020). The instrument given in TCRdb is Illumina HiSeq 4000. TCR libraries were constructed from roughly 360 ng RNA using the Immunoverse kit, and molecular barcoded adaptors covering alpha/delta and beta/gamma chains were employed. Clones were called with MiXCR by TCRdb after fastp trimmed the public reads at Q25, and only in-frame beta chains were retained. Rows are unified per CDR3 protein, each entry keeping the most common DNA and genes. This sample holds 75,000 to 95,000 distinct CDR3 sequences; roughly 21% were observed only once. The ten largest clones take up about 10% of the sample. Material: a population of CD138-negative cells sorted from bone marrow. This specimen's cell subset or site label, interpreted: bone marrow mononuclear cells depleted of CD138+ plasma/myeloma cells by negative magnetic selection. These TCRs come from a donor over 35 with multiple myeloma.

This clonotype was found many times. The V gene is TRBV29-1, the J gene TRBJ1-4; the D gene is possibly TRBD1 (5 bases). The CDR3 runs 15 residues. Trimming took 3 bases from V and 7 from J, leaving 18 bases between them. The V gene's germline CDR1 is SQVTM and CDR2 ANQGSEA. CDR3 in amino acids: CSVDAGEIVGEKLFF. The CDR3 DNA follows: TGCAGCGTTGATGCGGGGGAAATAGTAGGTGAAAAACTGTTTTTT.

This clonotype was found many times. In DNA form, the CDR3 reads TGTGCCAGCAGTTACTCGAACCTTGGAAACATTCAGTACTTC. This encodes CASSYSNLGNIQYF. The J gene is TRBJ2-4, the V gene TRBV6-8; D is ambiguous. Germline loops: CDR1 MNHGY, CDR2 SAAAGT. V lost 0 bases and J 6 bases, leaving 9 bases between the germline ends. CDR3 length: 14 residues.

Many counts were recorded for this clonotype. This chain connects TRBV11-2 to TRBJ2-6; D gene uncertain. Trimming removed 1 base at V and 0 bases at J, with 7 bases between. Germline V gene data show CDR1 as SGHAT and CDR2 as FQNNGV. This CDR3 is built from 16 residues. CDR3 sequence (DNA): TGTGCCAGCAGCTTAGCGCCGAACTCTGGGGCCAACGTCCTGACTTTC. Translation gives CASSLAPNSGANVLTF.

This clonotype was seen at least ten times. The genes are TRBV4-1 and TRBJ1-1, with TRBD1 as a possible D gene (5 bases). The CDR3 loop spans 16 amino acids. The ends were cut back, 4 bases at V and 3 bases at J, with 18 bases in the middle. Germline V gives CDR1 MGHRA, CDR2 YSYEKL. The CDR3 coding sequence is TGCGCCAGCAGCCGGGCATCGGGGCGGGGCGACACTGAAGCTTTCTTT. It specifies CASSRASGRGDTEAFF.

There are many counts of this clonotype. The chain recombines TRBV10-3 with TRBJ1-2, with TRBD1 matching 8 bases. Germline CDR1 ENHRY, CDR2 SYGVKD. The CDR3 runs to 14 residues. The V and J ends lost 8 bases and 8 bases, in that order; junction bases with no gene match: 13. CDR3 protein: CAIGQGPNPGGYTF. Written as DNA, the CDR3 is TGTGCCATCGGACAGGGTCCGAACCCTGGGGGCTACACCTTC.

This clonotype was recorded at least ten times. CDR3: CASSSRRDQETQYF. The CDR3 nucleotides are TGTGCCAGCAGCTCCCGACGTGACCAAGAGACCCAGTACTTC. The chain employs TRBV7-9 and TRBJ2-5; D unclear. Germline CDR1 is SEHNR and CDR2 is FQNEAQ (reference sequence). The V end lost 4 bases, the J end lost 0 bases, and 9 bases lay between the germline ends. CDR3 length equals 14 residues.

As concerns this clonotype: It is likely a read error: a sequence one base away is far more abundant. V is TRBV5-5 and J is TRBJ2-1; D gene uncertain. Germline V gives CDR1 SGHKS, CDR2 YYEKEE (reference sequence). This CDR3 spans 14 amino acids. DNA of the CDR3: TGCGCCAGCAGCTTGCAGAGCCCCTACAATGAGCAGTTCTTC. It codes for CASSLQSPYNEQFF.

This clonotype was picked up many times. The V and J genes are TRBV3-1 and TRBJ2-5, with 13 bases matching TRBD2. Trimming took 4 bases from V and 5 from J; bases not matched to a gene: 4. Germline CDR1 is LGHDT and CDR2 is YNNKEL (reference sequence). This CDR3 is built from 15 residues. Here the CDR3 DNA reads TGTGCCAGCAGCCCCCCGGGACTAGCGGGGGAGACCCAGTACTTC. Translating it yields CASSPPGLAGETQYF.

This clonotype was detected ten times or more. As DNA, the CDR3 is TGTGCCAGTAGTATTAGACTAGCGGTAGATACGCAGTATTTT. Translating gives CASSIRLAVDTQYF. V and J are TRBV19 and TRBJ2-3; 9 positions match TRBD2. This CDR3 has 14 amino acids. With V trimmed by 3 bases and J by 5 bases, 3 bases remained unmatched. Germline CDR1 is LNHDA and CDR2 is SQIVND (reference sequence).

This clonotype was observed many times. The chain uses TRBV20-1 and TRBJ2-7, with 8 bases that match TRBD1. Germline lookup yields CDR1 DFQATT and CDR2 SNEGSKA (reference sequence). This CDR3 spans 14 amino acids. J gave up 3 bases and V 5 bases, and 9 bases lay outside the gene matches. The DNA of the CDR3 is TGCAGTGCTGATTCGGGGACAGGAGTCTACGAGCAGTACTTC. Its protein product is CSADSGTGVYEQYF.

The chain recombines TRBV4-1 with TRBJ2-3, with TRBD1 identical over 8 bases. The germline gives CDR1 MGHRA, CDR2 YSYEKL. Germline trimming cut 0 bases from V and 4 bases from J; bases unmatched to any gene: 18. The length of the CDR3 is 20 residues. CDR3 nucleotides: TGCGCCAGCAGCCAAGATTTTTTCAAGACGACAGGGGTCACCCCAGATACGCAGTATTTT. Protein product: CASSQDFFKTTGVTPDTQYF.

The rearrangement links TRBV18 to TRBJ1-1; TRBD1 matches 9 bases. J was trimmed by 6 bases and V by 4 bases; bases with no gene match: 6. Germline CDR1 reads KGHSH; CDR2 reads LQKENI. The CDR3 loop spans 14 amino acids. The CDR3 DNA reads as TGTGCCAGCTCACAACAGGGGGCCTTCGCTGAAGCTTTCTTT. Translating gives CASSQQGAFAEAFF.

This chain connects TRBV5-1 to TRBJ2-7; possible D gene TRBD2, 6 bases. Germline loops: CDR1 SGHRS, CDR2 YFSETQ. This CDR3 is built from 13 residues. V lost 4 bases and J lost 4, with 12 bases in between. The CDR3 loop reads CASSGGRGYEQYF. The CDR3 nucleotides read TGCGCCAGCAGCGGAGGGCGAGGGTACGAGCAGTACTTC.

This clonotype was counted many times. This chain uses TRBV20-1 with TRBJ1-3; TRBD1 matches 8 bases. The trim removed 1 base at V and 5 bases at J, leaving 10 bases unmatched. The CDR3 length is 16 residues. In germline, CDR1 is DFQATT, CDR2 SNEGSKA (reference sequence). The CDR3 loop is CSARAPGQGVRNTIYF. The CDR3 DNA is TGCAGTGCTAGAGCCCCCGGACAGGGTGTTAGAAACACCATATATTTT.

This clonotype has a count of ten or more. The chain links TRBV6-6 to TRBJ2-6; TRBD2 is a possible D gene (6 bases). The ends were cut back, 6 bases at V and 4 bases at J, with 13 bases in the middle. Germline V CDR1 and CDR2: MNHNY, SVGAGI (reference sequence). The CDR3 is 15 residues long. The CDR3 bases are TGTGCCAGCAGCTTAGGAGGGTCCGGGGCCAACGTCCTGACTTTC. Its protein product is CASSLGGSGANVLTF.

The V call is TRBV7-2, the J call TRBJ2-2; D unclear. CDR3 length: 15 residues. Trimming removed 6 bases from V and 2 bases from J, with 13 bases in between. Germline CDR1 is SGHTA and CDR2 is FQGNSA. CDR3 nucleotide sequence: TGTGCCAGCAGGATAGGGTCTCAAAACACCGGGGAGCTGTTTTTT. Its protein product is CASRIGSQNTGELFF.

A few counts support this clonotype. J is TRBJ1-2 and V is TRBV10-3, with unresolved D. Germline lookup yields CDR1 ENHRY and CDR2 SYGVKD. The CDR3 is made up of 15 amino acids. Trimming pared 7 bases from V and 0 bases from J, leaving 15 bases between. This CDR3 reads CAITENVGPNYGYTF. CDR3 coding DNA: TGTGCCATCACCGAGAATGTAGGTCCTAACTATGGCTACACCTTC.